Presented here are 9 T cell receptor beta chains from one specimen sequenced in a study. TCRdb re-derived calls from the RT-PCR reads in MiXCR, one entry per CDR3 protein. Here the sample spans around 700,000 distinct CDR3 sequences, 12% to 15% being singletons. Sequenced material: memory CD4+ T cells from blood. The receptor source for this set is a female donor in good health, serving as a healthy control.

The gene calls are TRBV20-1 and TRBJ2-5; 9 bases fit TRBD2. Per germline, CDR1 DFQATT and CDR2 SNEGSKA (reference sequence). The CDR3 consists of 14 residues. V lost 3 bases, J lost 6 bases, and 8 bases stayed unmatched. CDR3 DNA sequence: TGCAGTGCTAGCTACAGCGGGGGGATGAAGACCCAGTACTTC. It specifies CSASYSGGMKTQYF.

Remarks on this clonotype: A read error is possible here, since a much larger clone lies one base away. The chain has TRBV7-2 and TRBJ1-1, with D unresolved. The CDR3 has 13 amino acids. Germline CDR1 SGHTA, CDR2 FQGNSA. The germline V and J ends were trimmed by 5 bases and 9 bases, with 16 bases remaining between them. Here the CDR3 DNA reads TGTGCCAGCAGCCTCAACGAGGAATATAAAGCTTTCTTT. Protein product: CASSLNEEYKAFF.

This clonotype has more than one count but fewer than ten. V usage is TRBV18 and J usage is TRBJ2-5; TRBD2 might be the D (6 bases). Trimming shortened V by 2 bases and J by 5 bases, and 15 bases separated the two germline ends. There are 15 residues in the CDR3. Germline CDR1 KGHSH, CDR2 LQKENI. This chain's CDR3 is CASSPVEGGVETQYF. DNA for the CDR3: TGTGCCAGCTCACCAGTGGAAGGCGGGGTGGAGACCCAGTACTTC.

This clonotype was observed a few times. V gene TRBV6-2 or TRBV6-3 combines with J gene TRBJ1-5; 9 bases agree with TRBD1. Germline V lookup: CDR1 MNHEY, CDR2 SVGEGT. This CDR3 is built from 15 residues. The V and J ends lost 8 bases and 7 bases, in that order; junction bases with no gene match: 12. The CDR3 sequence: CASFEGGTGIQPQHF. CDR3 in DNA: TGTGCCAGCTTTGAGGGCGGGACAGGGATCCAGCCCCAGCATTTT.

This clonotype has a handful of counts. In DNA, the CDR3 is TGTGCCAGCAGTCCCACAGGGTTGGGCCAGCCCCAGCATTTT. Residues: CASSPTGLGQPQHF. V is TRBV12-3 or TRBV12-4 and J is TRBJ1-5; tentatively, D is TRBD1 (6 bases). The CDR3 runs 14 residues. Trimming removed 5 bases from V and 7 bases from J, with 15 bases in between.

The rearrangement uses TRBV7-8 and TRBJ1-2; no clear D. CDR1 SGHVS and CDR2 FQNEAQ come from the germline V gene. CDR3 size: 16 residues. Trimming pared 1 base from V and 0 bases from J, leaving 12 bases between. CDR3 in amino acids: CASSLGSGVTNYGYTF. CDR3 in DNA: TGTGCCAGCAGCTTAGGTTCAGGAGTAACTAACTATGGCTACACCTTC.

The V gene is TRBV20-1, the J gene TRBJ2-5, with 7 bases identical to TRBD2. CDR3 size: 15 residues. V lost 5 bases and J lost 4; bases outside the gene matches: 13. Germline CDR1 reads DFQATT; CDR2 reads SNEGSKA (reference sequence). The CDR3, as DNA: TGCAGTGCTCCTGTTCCGGGAGGCGGGGGAGAGACCCAGTACTTC. Amino acids: CSAPVPGGGGETQYF.

This clonotype was seen more than once but under ten times. The J gene is TRBJ2-7, the V gene TRBV7-2, with D hard to call. The CDR3 is made up of 15 amino acids. The V end was cut by 1 base, the J end by 0 bases, with 10 bases between. CDR1 SGHTA and CDR2 FQGNSA come from the germline V gene. CDR3 residues: CASSLVSHSSYEQYF. Written as DNA, the CDR3 is TGTGCCAGCAGCTTAGTTTCCCACAGCTCCTACGAGCAGTACTTC.

CDR3 amino acids: CSAGRGREEQYF. In DNA, the CDR3 is TGCAGTGCCGGCAGGGGGAGGGAAGAGCAGTACTTC. The chain recombines TRBV20-1 with TRBJ2-7; D assignment may be TRBD1 or TRBD2 (7 bases each). The V gene lost 6 bases and the J gene lost 7 bases, with 16 bases spanning the gap. This CDR3 contains 12 residues. Germline V gives CDR1 DFQATT, CDR2 SNEGSKA (reference sequence).